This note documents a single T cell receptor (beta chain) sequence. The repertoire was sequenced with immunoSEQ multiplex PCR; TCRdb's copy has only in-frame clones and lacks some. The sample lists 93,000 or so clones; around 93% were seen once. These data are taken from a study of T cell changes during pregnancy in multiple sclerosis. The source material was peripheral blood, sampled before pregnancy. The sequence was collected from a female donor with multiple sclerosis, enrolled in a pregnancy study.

The CDR3 reads CASSAGQGGNSPLHF. CDR3 in DNA: TGTGCCAGCAGCGCTGGACAGGGAGGTAATTCACCCCTCCACTTT. V is TRBV9 and J is TRBJ1-6; 8 bases are a match to TRBD1. Germline V gives CDR1 SGDLS, CDR2 YYNGEE. The CDR3 runs to 15 residues. Trimming cost V 3 bases and J 6 bases; bases outside gene matches: 5. Drawing the rest from reference TRBV9 and TRBJ1-6, the complete variable domain is DSGVTQTPKHLITATGQRVTLRCSPRSGDLSVYWYQQSLDQGLQFLIQYYNGEERAKGNILERFSAQQFPDLHSELNLSSLELGDSALYFCASSAGQGGNSPLHFGNGTRLTVT.